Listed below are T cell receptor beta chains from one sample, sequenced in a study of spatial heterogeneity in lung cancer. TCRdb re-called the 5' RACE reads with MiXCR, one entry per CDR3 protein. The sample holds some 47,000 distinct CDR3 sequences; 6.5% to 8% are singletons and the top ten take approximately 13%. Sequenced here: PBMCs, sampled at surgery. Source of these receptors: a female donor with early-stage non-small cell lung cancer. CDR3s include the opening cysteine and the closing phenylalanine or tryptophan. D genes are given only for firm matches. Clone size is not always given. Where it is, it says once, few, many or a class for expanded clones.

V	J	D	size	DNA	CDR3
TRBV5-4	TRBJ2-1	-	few	TGTGCCAGCAGCGCAAACCCGGACAGCCCTTACTACAATGAGCAGTTCTTC	CASSANPDSPYYNEQFF
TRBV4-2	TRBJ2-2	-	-	TGTGCCAGCAGCCAAGAAGATGGGGGGAACACCGGGGAGCTGTTTTTT	CASSQEDGGNTGELFF
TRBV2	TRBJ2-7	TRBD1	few	TGTGCCAAGGGACAGGGCGAGGGGGCGGGCGAGCAGTACTTC	CAKGQGEGAGEQYF
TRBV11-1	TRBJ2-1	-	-	TGTGCCAGCAGCTTGGGGGAAATCCACGGAGAGCAGTTCTTC	CASSLGEIHGEQFF
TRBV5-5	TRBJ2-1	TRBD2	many	TGTGCCAGCAGCTCCCGCGGGACTAGTTATGGCAATGAGCAGTTCTTC	CASSSRGTSYGNEQFF
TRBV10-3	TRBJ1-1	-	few	TGTGCCATCAGCGCCGGGACAGAAGCTTTCTTT	CAISAGTEAFF
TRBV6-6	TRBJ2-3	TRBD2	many	TGTGCCAGCAGTTCCCCATCCGGGACTAGCATAAATACGCAGTATTTT	CASSSPSGTSINTQYF
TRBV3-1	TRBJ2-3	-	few	TGTGCCAGCAGCACGCAGCTCGGGGATTGGGATACGCAGTATTTT	CASSTQLGDWDTQYF
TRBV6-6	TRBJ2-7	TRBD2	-	TGTGCCAGCAGCGAACGGCGGGGGGGCCCCTACGAGCAGTACTTC	CASSERRGGPYEQYF
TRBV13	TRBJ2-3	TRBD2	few	TGTGCCAGCAGCTTTGACACCGGGACTAGCGCAGATACGCAGTATTTT	CASSFDTGTSADTQYF
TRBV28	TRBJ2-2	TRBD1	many	TGTGCCAGCAGTTTTAAGACAGGGGCCGGGGAGCTGTTTTTT	CASSFKTGAGELFF
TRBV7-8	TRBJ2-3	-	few	TGTGCCAGCCCTAGTCCGGGGAGGCCAGATACGCAGTATTTT	CASPSPGRPDTQYF
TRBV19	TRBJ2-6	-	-	TGTGCCAGTATGCGGTACGGAGAGATGTGGGCCAACGTCCTGACTTTC	CASMRYGEMWANVLTF
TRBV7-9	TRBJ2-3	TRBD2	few	TGTGCCAGCAGCCCGACTAGCGGGGGGACCACAGATACGCAGTATTTT	CASSPTSGGTTDTQYF
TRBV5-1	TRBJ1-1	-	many	TGCGCCAGCAGCTTGCAGGGATCAAACACTGAAGCTTTCTTT	CASSLQGSNTEAFF
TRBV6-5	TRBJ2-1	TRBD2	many	TGTGCCAGCAGTTCGGTCGGGGGGTACAATGAGCAGTTCTTC	CASSSVGGYNEQFF
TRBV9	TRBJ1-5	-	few	TGTGCACCCCCGGGATCCCGTTATGGCAATCAGCCCCAGCATTTT	CAPPGSRYGNQPQHF
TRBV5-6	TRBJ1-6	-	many	TGTGCCAGCAGCTTGGGAGGTTGGTCACCCCTCCACTTT	CASSLGGWSPLHF
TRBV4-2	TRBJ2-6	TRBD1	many	TGTGCCAGCAGCCAGTCTCAGGGACAGGGGGTCTCTGGGGCCAACGTCCTGACTTTC	CASSQSQGQGVSGANVLTF
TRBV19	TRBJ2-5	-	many	TGTGCCAGTAGTGGGACATTTGAAGGAACCCAGTACTTC	CASSGTFEGTQYF
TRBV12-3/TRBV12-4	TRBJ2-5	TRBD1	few	TGTGCCAGCAGTTCCTGGACAGGAGGCCTCGGGGAGACCCAGTACTTC	CASSSWTGGLGETQYF
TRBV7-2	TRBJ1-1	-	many	TGTGCCAGCAGCTTAAGCCCAGCGATGAACACTGAAGCTTTCTTT	CASSLSPAMNTEAFF